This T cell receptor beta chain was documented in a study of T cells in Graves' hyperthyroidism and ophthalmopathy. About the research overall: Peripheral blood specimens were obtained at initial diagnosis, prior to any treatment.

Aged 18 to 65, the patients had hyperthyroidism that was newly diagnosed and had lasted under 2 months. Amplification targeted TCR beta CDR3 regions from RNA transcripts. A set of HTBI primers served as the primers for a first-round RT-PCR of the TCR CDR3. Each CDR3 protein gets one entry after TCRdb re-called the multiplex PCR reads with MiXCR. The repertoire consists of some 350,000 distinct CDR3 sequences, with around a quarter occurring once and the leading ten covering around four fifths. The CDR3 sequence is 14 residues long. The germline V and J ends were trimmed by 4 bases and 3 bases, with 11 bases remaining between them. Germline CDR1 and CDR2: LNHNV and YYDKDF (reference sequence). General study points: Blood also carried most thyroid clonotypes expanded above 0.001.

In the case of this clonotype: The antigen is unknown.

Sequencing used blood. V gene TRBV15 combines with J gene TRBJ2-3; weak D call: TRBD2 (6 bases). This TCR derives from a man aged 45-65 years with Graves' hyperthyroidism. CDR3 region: CATSKEEGTDTQYF. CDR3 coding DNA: TGTGCCACCAGCAAAGAGGAGGGGACAGATACGCAGTATTTT.